This T cell receptor (beta chain) was obtained from a study of human T cells and chemical hapten exposure. Notes on the study in general: Sensitizing to DPC left TCRs with a frequency above 1 in 1000 unaltered.

This CDR3 is built from 15 residues. V was clipped by 6 bases and J by 4 bases, with 16 bases between them. The germline V gene has CDR1 KGHSH and CDR2 LQKENI. This clonotype was counted a few times. The antigen is unknown. Stated time point: patch test 2, 6 weeks after DPC sensitization. Treatment defined: therapeutic diphenylcyclopropenone sensitization with weekly scalp DPC. In the authors' workflow: The median was roughly 100,000 TCRs per sample, ranging roughly 20,000 to 750,000. TCRdb re-called the RACE reads through MiXCR, storing one row per CDR3 protein. The V and J calls follow TCRdb's processing rather than the paper's. The table lists fewer than 90,000 distinct CDR3 sequences, less than 8% of them singletons, with 1% to 1.5% in the top ten.

Material: whole blood, obtained in connection with sensitization to the hapten diphenylcyclopropenone (DPC). This chain uses TRBV18 with TRBJ1-5; D is uncertain. The clonotype was recovered from a woman aged 25-40 years with alopecia areata. Some clones in this sample may be carry-over from other donors' samples. The CDR3 sequence: CASSGGILKNQPQHF. Here the CDR3 DNA reads TGTGCCAGCTCTGGTGGGATTTTGAAAAATCAGCCCCAGCATTTT.